This record covers a single TCR beta chain. The target antigen is unknown. The data were taken from a study of siplizumab effects on memory and regulatory T cells. Whole-study results and caveats: Memory cells seemed less diverse than naive T cells, which also seemed major contributors to the alloresponse.

Approximately 100,000 TCR templates per sample were assayed. Only in-frame clones appear in the TCRdb table, and some are missing; sequencing was by immunoSEQ multiplex PCR. Here the sample spans more than 90,000 clones, about 95% being singletons. This CDR3 comprises 15 residues. Germline V gene sequence: CDR1 LNHDA, CDR2 SQIVND (reference sequence). The ends lost 4 bases at V and 3 bases at J; junction bases unmatched: 7. The receptor comes from a human donor in good health. The sequencing sample was made of non-Treg CD4+ T cells sorted from blood. The V gene is TRBV19, the J gene TRBJ2-7; 9 bases agree with TRBD1. CDR3 nucleotides: TGTGCCAGTAGTACGGGACAGGGAGGGGGCTACGAGCAGTACTTC. Its protein is CASSTGQGGGYEQYF.